Here is one T cell receptor (beta chain) with its context. This sample is drawn from a study of shared clonotypes between healthy human individuals. Some clones are missing from TCRdb's copy, which holds only in-frame ones; the method was immunoSEQ multiplex PCR. The sample yields roughly 410,000 clones, 90% to 98% seen once. CDR3 length: 13 amino acids. The V gene end was trimmed by 8 bases and the J gene end by 6 bases; junction bases not matched to a gene: 4. Germline V gene sequence: CDR1 MNHNY, CDR2 SVGAGI (reference sequence). The sequence was obtained from a man younger than 45 in good health. The sequenced material came from memory CD8+ T cells sorted from blood. Indicated subset: CD45RO+ cells pooled with CCR7-negative TemRA cells. The chain is built from TRBV6-6 and TRBJ2-1; 10 bases map to TRBD2. CDR3 in DNA: TGTGCCAGCTTCATAGCGGGAGGCAATGAGCAGTTCTTC. Translation: CASFIAGGNEQFF.